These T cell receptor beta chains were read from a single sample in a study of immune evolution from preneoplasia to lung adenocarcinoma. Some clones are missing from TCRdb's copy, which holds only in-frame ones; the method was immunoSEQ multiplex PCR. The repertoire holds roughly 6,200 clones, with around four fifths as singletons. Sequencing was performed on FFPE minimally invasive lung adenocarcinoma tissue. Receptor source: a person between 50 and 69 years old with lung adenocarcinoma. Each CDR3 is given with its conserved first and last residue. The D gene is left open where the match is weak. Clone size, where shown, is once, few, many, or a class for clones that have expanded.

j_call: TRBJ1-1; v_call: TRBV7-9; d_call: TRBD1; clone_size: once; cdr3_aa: CASSVDRGLAEAFF; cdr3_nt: TGTGCCAGCAGCGTCGACAGGGGGCTAGCTGAAGCTTTCTTT
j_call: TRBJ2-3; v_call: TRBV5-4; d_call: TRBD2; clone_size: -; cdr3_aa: CASRSGTSGPTDTQYF; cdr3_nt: TGTGCCAGCAGGTCCGGGACTAGCGGGCCCACAGATACGCAGTATTTT
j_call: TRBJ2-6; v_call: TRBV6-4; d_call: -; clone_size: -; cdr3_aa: CASSLQGTIPNVLTF; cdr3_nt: TGTGCCAGCAGCCTGCAGGGGACTATTCCCAACGTCCTGACTTTC
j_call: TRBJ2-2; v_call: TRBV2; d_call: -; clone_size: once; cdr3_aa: CASSEAHGQFLPGELFF; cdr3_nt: TGTGCCAGCAGTGAAGCCCACGGACAATTTCTTCCGGGGGAGCTGTTTTTT
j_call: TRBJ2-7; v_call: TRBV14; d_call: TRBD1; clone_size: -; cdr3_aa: CASSPYGQGVYEQYF; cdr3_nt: TGTGCCAGCAGCCCCTACGGGCAGGGGGTTTACGAGCAGTACTTC
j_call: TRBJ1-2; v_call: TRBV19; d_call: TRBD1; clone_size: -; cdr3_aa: CASSIRDRGHYGYTF; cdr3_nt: TGTGCCAGTAGTATCCGGGACAGGGGGCACTATGGCTACACCTTC
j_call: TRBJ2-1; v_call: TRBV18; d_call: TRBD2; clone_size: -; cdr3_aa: CASSPRTSLSEQFF; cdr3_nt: TGTGCCAGCTCACCACGGACTAGTCTTAGTGAGCAGTTCTTC
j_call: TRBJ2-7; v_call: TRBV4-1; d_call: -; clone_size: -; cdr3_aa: CASSQDQAESSYEQYF; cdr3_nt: TGCGCCAGCAGCCAAGATCAGGCGGAAAGCTCCTACGAGCAGTACTTC
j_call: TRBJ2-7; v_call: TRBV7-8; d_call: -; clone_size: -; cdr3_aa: CASSLSRGFNEQYF; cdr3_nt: TGTGCCAGCAGCTTATCTCGGGGGTTCAACGAGCAGTACTTC
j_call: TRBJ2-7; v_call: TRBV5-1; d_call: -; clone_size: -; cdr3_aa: CASSLGGFGYEQYF; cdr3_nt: TGCGCCAGCAGCTTGGGCGGGTTCGGCTACGAGCAGTACTTC
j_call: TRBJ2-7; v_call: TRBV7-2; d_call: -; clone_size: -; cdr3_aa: CASSNLYEQYF; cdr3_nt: TGTGCCAGCAGCAACCTCTACGAGCAGTACTTC
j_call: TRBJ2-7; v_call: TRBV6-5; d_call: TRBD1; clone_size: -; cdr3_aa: CASRETGTGKDEQYF; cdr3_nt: TGTGCCAGCAGAGAAACCGGGACAGGGAAAGATGAGCAGTACTTC
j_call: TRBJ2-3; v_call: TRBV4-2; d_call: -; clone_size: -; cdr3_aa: CASSQFREATDTQYF; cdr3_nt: TGTGCCAGCAGCCAGTTCCGGGAAGCGACAGATACGCAGTATTTT
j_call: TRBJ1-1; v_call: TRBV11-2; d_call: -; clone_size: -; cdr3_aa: CASSLGGRNTEAFF; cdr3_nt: TGTGCCAGCAGCTTAGGGGGTCGGAACACTGAAGCTTTCTTT
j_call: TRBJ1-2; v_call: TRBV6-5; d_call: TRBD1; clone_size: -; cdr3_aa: CASTRTGALAGYTF; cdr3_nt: TGTGCCAGCACCCGGACAGGGGCCCTCGCTGGCTACACCTTC
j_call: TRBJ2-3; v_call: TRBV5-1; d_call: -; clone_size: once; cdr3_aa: CASSLEGGLTGDTQYF; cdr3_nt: TGCGCCAGCAGCTTGGAGGGGGGCCTCACCGGGGATACGCAGTATTTT
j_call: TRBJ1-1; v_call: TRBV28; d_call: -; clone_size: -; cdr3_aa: CATVAGWGEAFF; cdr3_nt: TGTGCCACCGTGGCAGGGTGGGGGGAAGCTTTCTTT
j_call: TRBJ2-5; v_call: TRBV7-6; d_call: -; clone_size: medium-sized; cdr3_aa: CASSLPQETQYF; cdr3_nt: TGTGCCAGCAGCTTACCCCAAGAGACCCAGTACTTC
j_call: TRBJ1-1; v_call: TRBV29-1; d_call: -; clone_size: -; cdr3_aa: CSAKTAMNTEAFF; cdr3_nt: TGCAGCGCGAAGACAGCGATGAACACTGAAGCTTTCTTT
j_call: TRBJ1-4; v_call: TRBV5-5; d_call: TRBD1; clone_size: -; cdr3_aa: CASSLEYVGQGGEKLFF; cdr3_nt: TGTGCCAGCAGCTTGGAATATGTGGGACAGGGAGGAGAAAAACTGTTTTTT
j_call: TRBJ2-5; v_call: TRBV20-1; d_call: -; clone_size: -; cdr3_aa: CSARDWETQYF; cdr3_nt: TGCAGTGCTAGAGATTGGGAGACCCAGTACTTC
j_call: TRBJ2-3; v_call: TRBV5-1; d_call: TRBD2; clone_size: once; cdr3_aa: CASSLGLAGGDTQYF; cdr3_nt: TGCGCCAGCAGCTTGGGACTAGCGGGGGGAGATACGCAGTATTTT
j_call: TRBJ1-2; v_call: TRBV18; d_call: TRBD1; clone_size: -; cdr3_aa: CASSPQGASYGYTF; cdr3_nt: TGTGCCAGCTCACCACAGGGGGCTTCGTATGGCTACACCTTC
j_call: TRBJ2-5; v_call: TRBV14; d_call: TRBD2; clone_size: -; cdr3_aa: CASSQGWTSGEETQYF; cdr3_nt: TGTGCCAGCAGCCAAGGGTGGACTAGCGGAGAAGAGACCCAGTACTTC
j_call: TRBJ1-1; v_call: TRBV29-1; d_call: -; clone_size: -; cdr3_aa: CSVEGRQAFF; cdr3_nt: TGCAGCGTTGAGGGCAGACAAGCTTTCTTT
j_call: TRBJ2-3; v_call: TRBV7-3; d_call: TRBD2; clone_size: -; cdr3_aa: CASRFSGGSTDTQYF; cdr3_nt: TGTGCCAGCAGATTCAGCGGGGGAAGCACAGATACGCAGTATTTT
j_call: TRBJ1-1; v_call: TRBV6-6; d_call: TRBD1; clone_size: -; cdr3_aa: CASSYGTGVYTEAFF; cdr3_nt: TGTGCCAGCAGTTACGGTACAGGGGTGTACACTGAAGCTTTCTTT
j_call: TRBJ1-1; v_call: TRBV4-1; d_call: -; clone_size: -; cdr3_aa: CASSQEGGFGTEAFF; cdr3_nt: TGCGCCAGCAGCCAAGAAGGGGGATTCGGCACTGAAGCTTTCTTT
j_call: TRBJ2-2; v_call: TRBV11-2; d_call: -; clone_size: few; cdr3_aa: CASSLVSGPRGLTGELFF; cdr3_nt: TGTGCCAGCAGCTTAGTTTCAGGCCCCCGTGGGCTGACCGGGGAGCTGTTTTTT
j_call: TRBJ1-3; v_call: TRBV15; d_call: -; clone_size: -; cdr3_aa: CATSEATGSYGNTIYF; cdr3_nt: TGTGCCACCAGCGAAGCCACAGGGTCCTATGGAAACACCATATATTTT
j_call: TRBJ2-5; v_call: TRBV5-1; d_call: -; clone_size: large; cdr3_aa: CASSLGLGGLETQYF; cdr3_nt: TGCGCCAGCAGCTTGGGTCTAGGGGGGTTGGAGACCCAGTACTTC
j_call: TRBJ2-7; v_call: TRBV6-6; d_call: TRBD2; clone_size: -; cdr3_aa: CASSYPGLNYEQYF; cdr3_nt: TGTGCCAGCAGTTACCCGGGACTAAACTACGAGCAGTACTTC
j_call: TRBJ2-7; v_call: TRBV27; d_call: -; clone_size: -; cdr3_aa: CASSARRVGYEQYF; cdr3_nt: TGTGCCAGCAGTGCACGCCGGGTCGGCTACGAGCAGTACTTC
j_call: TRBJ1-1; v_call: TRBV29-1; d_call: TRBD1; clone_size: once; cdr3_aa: CSVERQGVSEAFF; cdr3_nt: TGCAGCGTGGAACGACAGGGGGTCTCTGAAGCTTTCTTT
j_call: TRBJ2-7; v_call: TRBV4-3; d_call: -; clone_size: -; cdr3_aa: CASSQDPDGYEQYF; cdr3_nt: TGCGCCAGCAGCCAAGACCCGGACGGGTACGAGCAGTACTTC
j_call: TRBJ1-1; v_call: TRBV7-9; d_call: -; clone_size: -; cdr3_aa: CASSLESGRDTEAFF; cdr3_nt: TGTGCCAGCAGCTTAGAGTCAGGGAGGGACACTGAAGCTTTCTTT
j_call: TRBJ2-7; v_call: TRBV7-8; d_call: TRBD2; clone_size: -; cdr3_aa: CASSAYVLAGVSSYEQYF; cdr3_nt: TGTGCCAGTAGCGCTTACGTTCTAGCGGGGGTGAGCTCCTACGAGCAGTACTTC
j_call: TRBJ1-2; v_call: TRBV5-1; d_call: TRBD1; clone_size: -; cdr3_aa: CASSPEQGNYGYTF; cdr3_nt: TGCGCCAGCAGCCCCGAACAGGGGAACTATGGCTACACCTTC
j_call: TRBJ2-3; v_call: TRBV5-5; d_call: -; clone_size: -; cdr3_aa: CASSLAETFTDTQYF; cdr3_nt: TGTGCCAGCAGCTTGGCAGAGACCTTCACAGATACGCAGTATTTT
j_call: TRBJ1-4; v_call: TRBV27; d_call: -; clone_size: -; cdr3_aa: CASTWTATNEKLFF; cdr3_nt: TGTGCCAGCACTTGGACAGCAACTAATGAAAAACTGTTTTTT
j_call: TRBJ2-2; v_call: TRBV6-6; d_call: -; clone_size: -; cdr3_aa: CASSPAETGELFF; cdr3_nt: TGTGCCAGCAGCCCCGCCGAGACCGGGGAGCTGTTTTTT
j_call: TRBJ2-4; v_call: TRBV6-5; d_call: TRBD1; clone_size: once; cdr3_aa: CASRSTGGENIQYF; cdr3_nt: TGTGCCAGCAGATCGACAGGGGGGGAAAACATTCAGTACTTC
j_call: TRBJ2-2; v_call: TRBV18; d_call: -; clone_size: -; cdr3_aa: CASSLDGGELFF; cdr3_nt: TGTGCCAGCTCCCTGGATGGCGGGGAGCTGTTTTTT
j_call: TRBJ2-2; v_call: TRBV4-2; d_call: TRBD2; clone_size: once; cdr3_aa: CASSHETSGGGTGELFF; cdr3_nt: TGTGCCAGCAGCCATGAAACTAGCGGAGGAGGCACCGGGGAGCTGTTTTTT
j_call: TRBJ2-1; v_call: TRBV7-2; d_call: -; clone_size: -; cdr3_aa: CASRARGSYNEQFF; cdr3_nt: TGTGCCAGCAGGGCTAGGGGTTCCTACAATGAGCAGTTCTTC
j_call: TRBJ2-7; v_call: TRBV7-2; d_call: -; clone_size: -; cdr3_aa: CASSEKATPYEQYF; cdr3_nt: TGTGCCAGCAGCGAAAAGGCCACTCCCTACGAGCAGTACTTC
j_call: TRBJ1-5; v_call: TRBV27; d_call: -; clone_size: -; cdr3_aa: CASSLFAGDQPQHF; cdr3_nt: TGTGCCAGCAGTTTGTTTGCCGGCGATCAGCCCCAGCATTTT
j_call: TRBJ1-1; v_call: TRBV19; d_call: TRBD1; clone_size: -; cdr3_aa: CASSTMGTGSEAFF; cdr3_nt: TGTGCCAGTAGCACTATGGGGACAGGGTCTGAAGCTTTCTTT
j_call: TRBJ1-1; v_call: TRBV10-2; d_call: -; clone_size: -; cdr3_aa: CASRGGGTEAFF; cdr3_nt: TGCGCCAGCCGGGGGGGTGGAACTGAAGCTTTCTTT
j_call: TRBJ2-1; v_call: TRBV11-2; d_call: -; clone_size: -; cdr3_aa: CASSLSGPYNEQFF; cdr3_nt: TGTGCCAGCAGCTTAAGCGGGCCCTACAATGAGCAGTTCTTC
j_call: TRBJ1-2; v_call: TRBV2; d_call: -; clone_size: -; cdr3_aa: CASSVRTSVSHGYTF; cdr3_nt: TGTGCCAGCAGTGTCCGAACCTCCGTCTCGCATGGCTACACCTTC
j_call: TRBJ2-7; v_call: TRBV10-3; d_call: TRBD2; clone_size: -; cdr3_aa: CAISGVGGPNSYEQYF; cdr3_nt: TGTGCCATCAGCGGGGTGGGAGGGCCCAACTCCTACGAGCAGTACTTC
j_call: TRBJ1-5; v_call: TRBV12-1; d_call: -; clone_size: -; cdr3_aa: CASSEIRGMYDQPQHF; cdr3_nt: TGTGCCAGCAGCGAGATAAGGGGGATGTACGATCAGCCCCAGCATTTT
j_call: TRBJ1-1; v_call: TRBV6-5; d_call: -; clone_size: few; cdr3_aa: CASSYLSGRGNTEAFF; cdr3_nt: TGTGCCAGCAGTTACCTCTCAGGGAGGGGGAACACTGAAGCTTTCTTT
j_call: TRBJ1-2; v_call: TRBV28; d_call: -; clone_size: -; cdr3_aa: CASSFPGWANYGYTF; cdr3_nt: TGTGCCAGCAGTTTCCCAGGGTGGGCTAACTATGGCTACACCTTC
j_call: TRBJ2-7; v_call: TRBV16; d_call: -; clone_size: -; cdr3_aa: CASSQLSGLAYEQYF; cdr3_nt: TGTGCCAGCAGCCAATTGAGTGGACTCGCCTACGAGCAGTACTTC
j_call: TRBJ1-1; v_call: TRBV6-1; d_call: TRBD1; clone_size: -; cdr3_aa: CASSAPHRGQGGSTEAFF; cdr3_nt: TGTGCCAGCAGTGCGCCCCATCGTGGACAGGGTGGGAGCACTGAAGCTTTCTTT
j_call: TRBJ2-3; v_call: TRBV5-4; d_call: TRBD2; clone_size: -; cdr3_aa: CASSWGGSGSITDTQYF; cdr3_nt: TGTGCCAGCAGCTGGGGGGGTAGCGGGAGTATTACAGATACGCAGTATTTT
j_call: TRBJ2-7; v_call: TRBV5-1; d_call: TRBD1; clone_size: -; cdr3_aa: CASRQDAGTGTYEQYF; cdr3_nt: TGCGCCAGCAGACAAGACGCCGGGACAGGTACCTACGAGCAGTACTTC
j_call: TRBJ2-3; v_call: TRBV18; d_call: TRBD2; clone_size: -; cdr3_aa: CASSPGLSTDTQYF; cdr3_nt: TGTGCCAGCTCCCCGGGACTAAGCACAGATACGCAGTATTTT